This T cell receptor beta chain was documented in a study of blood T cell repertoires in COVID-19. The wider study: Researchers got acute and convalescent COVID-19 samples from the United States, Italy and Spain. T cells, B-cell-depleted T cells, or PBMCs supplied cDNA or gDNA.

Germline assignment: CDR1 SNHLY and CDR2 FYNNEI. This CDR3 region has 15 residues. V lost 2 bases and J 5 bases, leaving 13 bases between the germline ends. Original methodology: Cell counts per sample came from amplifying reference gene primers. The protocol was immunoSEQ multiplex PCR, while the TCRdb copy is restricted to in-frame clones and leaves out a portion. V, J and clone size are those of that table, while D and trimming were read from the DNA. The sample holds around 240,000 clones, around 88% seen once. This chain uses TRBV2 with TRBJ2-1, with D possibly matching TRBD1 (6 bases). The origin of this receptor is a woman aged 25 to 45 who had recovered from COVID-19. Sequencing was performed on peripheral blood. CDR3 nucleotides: TGTGCCAGCAGTGAAATTAGGGGGACGAACAATGAGCAGTTCTTC. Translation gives CASSEIRGTNNEQFF.